This T cell receptor beta chain is from a study of blood T cell repertoires in COVID-19. The wider study: Spain, Italy and the United States supplied samples that represented acute and convalescent COVID-19. T cells, B-cell-depleted T cells, or PBMCs provided the cDNA or gDNA that served as material.

Study processing details: Amplification of reference gene primers provided the estimated nucleated cell counts. Here immunoSEQ multiplex PCR was the method, and the copy in TCRdb shows in-frame clones only, minus some. V and J calls and clone size follow that table, whereas D and trimming were derived from the DNA. Of just under 150,000 clones in the sample, 80% to 90% were seen once. Per germline, CDR1 MGHRA and CDR2 YSYEKL. CDR3 length: 17 residues. V was pared by 4 bases and J by 2 bases, with 11 bases of the junction left unmatched. This TCR was recovered from a man between 50 and 59 years old who had recovered from COVID-19. The specimen was peripheral blood. V gene TRBV4-1 combines with J gene TRBJ2-5; 9 nucleotides match TRBD2. The CDR3 sequence: CASSLGASGGPQETQYF. For the CDR3, the DNA is TGCGCCAGCAGCCTGGGGGCCAGCGGGGGGCCACAAGAGACCCAGTACTTC.